A single TCR beta chain is shown here with its context. Its antigen remains unknown. The sample has other DNA sequences that encode this CDR3 too. Nominally healthy donors were sampled, though unrecorded immune exposures were likely. This sample is part of a study of cytomegalovirus exposure and HLA in healthy donors. Broader study findings: Most subjects' HLA-A and HLA-B alleles were reportedly predicted from TCR beta sequences.

Primers included in the PCR were 60 Vbeta and 13 Jbeta primers. Profiled with immunoSEQ multiplex PCR; TCRdb holds only in-frame clones, not every one. Across around 70,000 clones, the top ten clones capture approximately 5.4% of the sample. The V gene lost 1 base and the J gene lost 8 bases, with 10 bases spanning the gap. CDR3 length equals 13 residues. CDR1 and CDR2 (germline): SGHVS, FNYEAQ. The specimen sequenced was PBMCs. This chain joins TRBV7-6 and TRBJ2-3, with TRBD1 as a possible D gene (5 bases). This receptor was taken from a middle-aged man in good health and CMV-seronegative. CDR3 protein: CASSLGLQVTQYF. The CDR3 nucleotides are TGTGCCAGCAGCTTAGGGTTACAGGTTACGCAGTATTTT. Supplemented by reference TRBV7-6 and TRBJ2-3, the full variable domain reads GAGVSQSPRYKVTKRGQDVALRCDPISGHVSLYWYRQALGQGPEFLTYFNYEAQQDKSGLPNDRFSAERPEGSISTLTIQRTEQRDSAMYRCASSLGLQVTQYFGPGTRLTVL.